This T cell receptor beta chain was recorded in a study of blood T cell repertoires in COVID-19. Some clones are missing from TCRdb's copy, which holds only in-frame ones; the method was immunoSEQ multiplex PCR. The table has 55,000 or so clones, approximately 79% seen once. CDR3 length: 17 residues. The germline V gene has CDR1 MNHEY and CDR2 SMNVEV (reference sequence). Trimming left V 4 bases short and J 1 base short, with 17 bases between. The receptor's source is a man aged 55 to 70 with acute or convalescent COVID-19. Specimen: peripheral blood. V is TRBV27 and J is TRBJ2-1; no definite D call. The CDR3 DNA follows: TGTGCCAGCAGTTACCCCTCTGTGGCCGGGTCCTACAATGAGCAGTTCTTC. It yields the protein CASSYPSVAGSYNEQFF.